The clone carrying this TCR beta chain appeared many times. The data belong to a study of blood T cells in healthy people across ages. It was approximately 9 milliliters of peripheral blood that were drawn from each donor. Primed by a sample-barcoded 5' primer and a J-beta primer mix, a second PCR proceeded for about 7 to 11 cycles. A template-switch adaptor with 12 random nucleotides tagged each cDNA molecule. TCRdb called the 5' RACE reads again in MiXCR, with one record for every CDR3 protein. There are roughly 900,000 distinct CDR3 sequences in the sample; under 30% occur only once, and 15% to 20% lies in the top ten. Source material: blood. The origin of this receptor is an elderly woman in good health.

CDR3 bases: TGTGCCAGCAGCCCGCTAGCGGGGGGCACCTACGAGCAGTACTTC. Its protein product is CASSPLAGGTYEQYF. The rearrangement links TRBV12-3 or TRBV12-4 to TRBJ2-7; 11 bases are a match to TRBD2. V shed 6 bases, J shed 2 bases, and the junction held 6 bases outside the gene matches. CDR3 length: 15 amino acids.